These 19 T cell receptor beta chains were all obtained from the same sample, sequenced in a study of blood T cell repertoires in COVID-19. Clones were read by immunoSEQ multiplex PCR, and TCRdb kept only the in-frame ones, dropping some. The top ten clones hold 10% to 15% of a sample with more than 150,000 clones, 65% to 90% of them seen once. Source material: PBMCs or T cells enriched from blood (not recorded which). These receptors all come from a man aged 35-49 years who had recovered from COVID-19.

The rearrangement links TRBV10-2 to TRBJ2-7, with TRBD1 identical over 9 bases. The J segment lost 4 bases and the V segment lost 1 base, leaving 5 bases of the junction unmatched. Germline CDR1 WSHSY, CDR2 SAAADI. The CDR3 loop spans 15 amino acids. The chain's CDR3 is CASSEYRQGGYEQYV. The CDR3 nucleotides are TGCGCCAGCAGTGAGTATCGACAGGGGGGGTACGAGCAGTACGTC.

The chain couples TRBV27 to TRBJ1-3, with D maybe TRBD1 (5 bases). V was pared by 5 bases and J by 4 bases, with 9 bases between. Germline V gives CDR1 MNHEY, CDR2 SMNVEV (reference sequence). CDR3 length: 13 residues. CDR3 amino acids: CASSEKGGNTIYF. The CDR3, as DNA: TGTGCCAGCAGTGAAAAGGGGGGAAACACCATATATTTT.

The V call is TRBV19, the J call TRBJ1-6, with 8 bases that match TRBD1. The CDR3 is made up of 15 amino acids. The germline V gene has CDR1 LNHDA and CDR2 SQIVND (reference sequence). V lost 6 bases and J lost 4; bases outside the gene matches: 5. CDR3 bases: TGTGCCAGTAGACAGGGGGGAACATATAATTCACCCCTCCACTTT. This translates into CASRQGGTYNSPLHF. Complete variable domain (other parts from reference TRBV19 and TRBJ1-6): DGGITQSPKYLFRKEGQNVTLSCEQNLNHDAMYWYRQDPGQGLRLIYYSQIVNDFQKGDIAEGYSVSREKKESFPLTVTSAQKNPTAFYLCASRQGGTYNSPLHFGNGTRLTVT.

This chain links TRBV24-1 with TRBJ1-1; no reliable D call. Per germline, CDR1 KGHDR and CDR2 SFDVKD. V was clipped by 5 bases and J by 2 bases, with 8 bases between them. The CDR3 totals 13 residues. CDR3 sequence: CATSVTDNTEAFF. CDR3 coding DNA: TGTGCCACCAGTGTCACAGATAACACTGAAGCTTTCTTT.

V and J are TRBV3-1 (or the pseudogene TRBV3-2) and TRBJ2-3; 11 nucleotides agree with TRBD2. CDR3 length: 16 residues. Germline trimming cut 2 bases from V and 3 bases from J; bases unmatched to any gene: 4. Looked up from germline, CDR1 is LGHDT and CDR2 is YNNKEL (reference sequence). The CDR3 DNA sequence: TGTGCCAGCAGCCAAATTTTAGCGGGAGGGACAGATACGCAGTATTTT. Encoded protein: CASSQILAGGTDTQYF.

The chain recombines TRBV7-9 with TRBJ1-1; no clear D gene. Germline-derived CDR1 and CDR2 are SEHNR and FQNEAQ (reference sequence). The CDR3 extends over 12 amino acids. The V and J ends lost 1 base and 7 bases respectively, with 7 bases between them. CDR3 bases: TGTGCCAGCAGCTTAGACAGTTTTGAAGCTTTCTTT. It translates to CASSLDSFEAFF. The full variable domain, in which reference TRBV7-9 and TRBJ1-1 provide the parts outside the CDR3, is DTGVSQNPRHKITKRGQNVTFRCDPISEHNRLYWYRQTLGQGPEFLTYFQNEAQLEKSRLLSDRFSAERPKGSFSTLEIQRTEQGDSAMYLCASSLDSFEAFFGQGTRLTVV.

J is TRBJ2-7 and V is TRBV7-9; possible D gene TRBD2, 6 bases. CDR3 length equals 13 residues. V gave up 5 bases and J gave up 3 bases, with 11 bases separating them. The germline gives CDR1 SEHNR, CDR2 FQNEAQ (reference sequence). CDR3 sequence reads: CASSANGGYEQYF. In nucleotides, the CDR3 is TGTGCCAGCAGCGCGAACGGGGGCTACGAGCAGTACTTC.

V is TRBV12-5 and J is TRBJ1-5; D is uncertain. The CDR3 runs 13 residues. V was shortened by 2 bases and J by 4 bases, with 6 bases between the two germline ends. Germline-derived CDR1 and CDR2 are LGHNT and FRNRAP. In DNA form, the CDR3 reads TGTGCTAGTGGTTTGAATAGAAATCAGCCCCAGCATTTT. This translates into CASGLNRNQPQHF.

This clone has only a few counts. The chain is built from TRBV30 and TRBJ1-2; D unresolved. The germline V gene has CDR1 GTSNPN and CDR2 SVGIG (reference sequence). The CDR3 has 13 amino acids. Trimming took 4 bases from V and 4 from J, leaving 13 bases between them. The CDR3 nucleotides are TGTGCCTGGATATCGGGATCCTCCTATGGCTACACCTTC. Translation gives CAWISGSSYGYTF.

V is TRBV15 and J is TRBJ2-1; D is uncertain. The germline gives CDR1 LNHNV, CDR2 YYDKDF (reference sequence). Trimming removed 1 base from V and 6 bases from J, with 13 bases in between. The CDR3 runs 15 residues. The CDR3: CATSRGSVSINEQFF. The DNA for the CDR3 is TGTGCCACCAGCAGAGGCAGCGTCTCCATCAATGAGCAGTTCTTC.

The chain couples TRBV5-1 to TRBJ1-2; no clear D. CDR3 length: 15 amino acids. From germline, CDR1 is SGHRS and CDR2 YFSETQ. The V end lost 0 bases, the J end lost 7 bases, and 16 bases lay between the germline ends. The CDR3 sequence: CASSLAGPRGGGYTF. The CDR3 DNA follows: TGCGCCAGCAGCTTGGCCGGGCCGCGAGGAGGTGGCTACACCTTC.

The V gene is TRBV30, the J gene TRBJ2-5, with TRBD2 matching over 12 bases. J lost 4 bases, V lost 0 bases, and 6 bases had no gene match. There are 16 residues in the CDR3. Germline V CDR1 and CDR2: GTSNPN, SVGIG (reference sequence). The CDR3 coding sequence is TGTGCCTGGAGTGTAGGCCTAGCGGGAGGGGGAGAGACCCAGTACTTC. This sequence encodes CAWSVGLAGGGETQYF.

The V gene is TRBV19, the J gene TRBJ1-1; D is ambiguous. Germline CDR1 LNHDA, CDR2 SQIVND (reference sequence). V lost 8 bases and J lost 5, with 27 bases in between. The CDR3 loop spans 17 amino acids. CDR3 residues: CASRRPTDPAGITEAFF. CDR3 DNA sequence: TGTGCCAGTCGACGGCCTACCGACCCGGCGGGTATAACTGAAGCTTTCTTT.

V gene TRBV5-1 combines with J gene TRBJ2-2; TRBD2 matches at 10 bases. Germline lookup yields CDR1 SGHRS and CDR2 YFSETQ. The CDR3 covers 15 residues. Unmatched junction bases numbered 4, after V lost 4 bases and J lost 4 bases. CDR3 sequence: CASSRTSGTTGELFF. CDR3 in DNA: TGCGCCAGCAGCCGTACTAGCGGGACCACCGGGGAGCTGTTTTTT.

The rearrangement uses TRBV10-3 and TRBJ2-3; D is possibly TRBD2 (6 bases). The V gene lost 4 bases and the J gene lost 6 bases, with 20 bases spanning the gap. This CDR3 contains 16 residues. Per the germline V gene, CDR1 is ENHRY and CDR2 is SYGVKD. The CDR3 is CAISGGLDYMGDTQYF. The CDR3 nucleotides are TGTGCCATCAGTGGGGGCTTGGACTACATGGGGGATACGCAGTATTTT.

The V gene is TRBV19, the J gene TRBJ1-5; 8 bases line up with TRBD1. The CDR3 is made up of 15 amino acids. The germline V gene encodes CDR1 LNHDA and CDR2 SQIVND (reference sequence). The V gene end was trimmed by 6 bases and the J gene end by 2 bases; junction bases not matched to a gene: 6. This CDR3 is CASSKGQVGNQPQHF. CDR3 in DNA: TGTGCCAGTAGCAAGGGACAGGTAGGCAATCAGCCCCAGCATTTT.

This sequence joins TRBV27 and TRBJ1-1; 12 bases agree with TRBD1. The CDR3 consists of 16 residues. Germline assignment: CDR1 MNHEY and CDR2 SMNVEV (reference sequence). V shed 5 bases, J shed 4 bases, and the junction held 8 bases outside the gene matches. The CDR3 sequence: CASSQGTGGAITEAFF. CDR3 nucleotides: TGTGCCAGCAGTCAAGGGACAGGGGGCGCGATCACTGAAGCTTTCTTT.

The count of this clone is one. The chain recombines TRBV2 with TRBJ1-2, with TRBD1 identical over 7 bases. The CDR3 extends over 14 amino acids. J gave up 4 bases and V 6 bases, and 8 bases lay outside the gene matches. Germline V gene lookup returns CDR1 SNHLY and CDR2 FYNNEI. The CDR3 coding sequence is TGTGCCAGCAGCTCTCTCCAGGGGGTCTATGGCTACACCTTC. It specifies CASSSLQGVYGYTF.

The CDR3 loop is CAWSSVTGEFRYGYTF. The DNA of the CDR3 is TGTGCCTGGAGTTCGGTGACAGGGGAGTTTCGCTATGGCTACACCTTC. This chain joins TRBV30 and TRBJ1-2, with 8 positions matching TRBD1. CDR1 is GTSNPN and CDR2 is SVGIG in the germline V gene (reference sequence). V lost 2 bases and J lost 4; bases outside the gene matches: 12. This CDR3 is 16 amino acids long. The full variable domain, its missing parts supplied by reference TRBV30 and TRBJ1-2, is SQTIHQWPATLVQPVGSPLSLECTVEGTSNPNLYWYRQAAGRGLQLLFYSVGIGQISSEVPQNLSASRPQDRQFILSSKKLLLSDSGFYLCAWSSVTGEFRYGYTFGSGTRLTVV.